This TCR beta chain stems from a study of blood T cell repertoires in COVID-19. The method was immunoSEQ multiplex PCR; TCRdb's version includes in-frame clones alone and lacks a portion of them. The repertoire includes 50,000 to 60,000 clones, 87% of them detected once, and roughly 3.6% sits in the top ten. CDR3 length equals 15 residues. The V gene's germline CDR1 is KGHSH and CDR2 LQKENI. V shed 3 bases and J 4 bases; nucleotides not matched to a gene: 4. The V call is TRBV18, the J call TRBJ1-2; 11 bases align to TRBD1. This sequence originates from a man aged 35 to 55 with COVID-19, enrolled during active disease. The sequencing sample was made of peripheral blood. The CDR3 region is CASSPGTGGIYGYTF. The CDR3 DNA follows: TGTGCCAGCTCACCCGGGACAGGGGGAATCTATGGCTACACCTTC.